Listed below are T cell receptor beta chains from one sample, sequenced in a study of neoadjuvant anti-PD-1 for oral cavity cancer. The assay was immunoSEQ multiplex PCR, and TCRdb's table has in-frame clones only and misses some. The data show 55,000 to 75,000 clones, 65% to 80% seen once. This specimen was PBMCs, taken before nivolumab (anti-PD-1) treatment. These receptors were obtained from a person between 35 and 79 years old with oral cavity squamous cell carcinoma. CDR3s include the opening cysteine and the closing phenylalanine or tryptophan. Each record gives: D gene, clone size, J gene, V gene, CDR3 DNA, CDR3 protein. A D gene is named only where the DNA matches it firmly. The size field is filled for only some rows; it gives once, few, many or a size class.

-	-	TRBJ1-2	TRBV6-4	TGTGCCAGCAGTGAAGGGGCTATGAGCTACACCTTC	CASSEGAMSYTF
-	-	TRBJ1-1	TRBV6-1	TGTGCCAGCATTGGGGCCACTGTGAACACTGAAGCTTTCTTT	CASIGATVNTEAFF
-	-	TRBJ2-5	TRBV5-6	TGTGCCAGCAGCGAGACAGATCAAGAGACCCAGTACTTC	CASSETDQETQYF
-	few	TRBJ2-6	TRBV7-9	TGTGCCAGCAGCCCACCTACAGGGCCTGGGGCCAACGTCCTGACTTTC	CASSPPTGPGANVLTF
-	-	TRBJ1-2	TRBV7-9	TGTGCCAGCAGCCCTTACACCGTTAACTATGGCTACACCTTC	CASSPYTVNYGYTF
TRBD1	-	TRBJ2-7	TRBV28	TGTGCCAGCAGTTCTGGACAGGGGGCTTACAACGAGCAGTACTTC	CASSSGQGAYNEQYF
-	-	TRBJ1-1	TRBV5-6	TGTGCCAGCAGCTTGGTGTTAACCCCTGAAGCTTTCTTT	CASSLVLTPEAFF
TRBD1	-	TRBJ1-3	TRBV5-5	TGTGCCAGCAGCCATGACAGGGTGGGAAACACCATATATTTT	CASSHDRVGNTIYF
TRBD1	-	TRBJ1-1	TRBV18	TGTGCCAGCTCACCTTCGACAGGGGTGAACACTGAAGCTTTCTTT	CASSPSTGVNTEAFF
-	-	TRBJ2-1	TRBV6-6	TGTGCCAGCAGTTCCACGGGGGCCTTAGAGGAGCAGTTCTTC	CASSSTGALEEQFF
TRBD2	-	TRBJ2-7	TRBV10-3	TGTGCCGCCCTAAGCGATCCGGGACTAGCGCCTTACGAGCAGTACTTC	CAALSDPGLAPYEQYF
TRBD2	-	TRBJ2-2	TRBV27	TGTGCCAGCAGTACGGGACTAGCGAACACCGGGGAGCTGTTTTTT	CASSTGLANTGELFF
-	-	TRBJ1-1	TRBV19	TGTGCCAGTAGTATTGATGGCCGAGGCACTGAAGCTTTCTTT	CASSIDGRGTEAFF
-	-	TRBJ1-1	TRBV27	TGTGCCAGCAGTTTAAGGACAGTGGGAGGGAACACTGAAGCTTTCTTT	CASSLRTVGGNTEAFF
-	-	TRBJ1-2	TRBV5-6	TGTGCCAGCAGCTTCCAGGGGAGAACGGGATTTGGCTACACCTTC	CASSFQGRTGFGYTF
-	few	TRBJ2-7	TRBV7-2	TGTGCCAGCAGCAAGGGGTCCTCCTACGAGCAGTACTTC	CASSKGSSYEQYF
TRBD1	-	TRBJ2-7	TRBV2	TGTGCCAGCAGTGCCCAGGACAGGCCTCCCTACGAGCAGTACTTC	CASSAQDRPPYEQYF
TRBD1	-	TRBJ1-2	TRBV7-9	TGTGCCAGCCCCACCGGGACAGGGGGGGTTGGCTACACCTTC	CASPTGTGGVGYTF
-	-	TRBJ2-3	TRBV5-1	TGCGCCAGCAGCTTGGACAGCTACACAGATACGCAGTATTTT	CASSLDSYTDTQYF
-	-	TRBJ2-5	TRBV18	TGTGCCAGCTCACCACCGAGCCAAGAGACCCAGTACTTC	CASSPPSQETQYF
TRBD2	-	TRBJ2-5	TRBV6-1	TGTGCCAGCAGCCGAGCGGGGCAGGGCGGAGAGACCCAGTACTTC	CASSRAGQGGETQYF
-	-	TRBJ2-3	TRBV5-1	TGCGCCAGCAGCCTGGGACGCCCGTGGGGCACAGATACGCAGTATTTT	CASSLGRPWGTDTQYF
-	once	TRBJ1-1	TRBV6-1	TGTGCCAGCAGTGAAGTCCACAGGGTGACTGAAGCTTTCTTT	CASSEVHRVTEAFF
-	-	TRBJ1-1	TRBV4-1	TGCGCCAGCAGCCCGCTGGAGGGACGGAACACTGAAGCTTTCTTT	CASSPLEGRNTEAFF
-	-	TRBJ2-6	TRBV5-1	TGCGCCAGCAACGAGGACAGGGCCAACGTCCTGACTTTC	CASNEDRANVLTF
-	-	TRBJ1-2	TRBV7-3	TGTGCCAGCAGCTGGGGACGGATCTATGGCTACACCTTC	CASSWGRIYGYTF
-	-	TRBJ2-1	TRBV5-6	TGTGCCAGCAGTCAGAAGGGCCTGATCCATGAGCAGTTCTTC	CASSQKGLIHEQFF
TRBD2	once	TRBJ2-7	TRBV30	TGTGCCTGGAGTGCTCGCGTAGCGGGAGGTCCCTACGAGCAGTACTTC	CAWSARVAGGPYEQYF
-	once	TRBJ2-7	TRBV27	TGTGCCAGCAGTTCACCCCGCGGACTTCGTTCCTCCTACGAGCAGTACTTC	CASSSPRGLRSSYEQYF
-	once	TRBJ2-5	TRBV7-7	TGTGCCAGCAGCCGGGGGGCGCCGTACCAAGAGACCCAGTACTTC	CASSRGAPYQETQYF
-	once	TRBJ2-5	TRBV6-5	TGTGCCAGCAGACCAGACAGGCTGTTGGGGGAGACCCAGTACTTC	CASRPDRLLGETQYF
-	-	TRBJ2-5	TRBV11-2	TGTGCCAGCAGCTCAGAACCGCTCAAGACCCAGTACTTC	CASSSEPLKTQYF
-	-	TRBJ2-7	TRBV2	TGTGCCAGCAGATACGATCAGGTGACCTACGAGCAGTACTTC	CASRYDQVTYEQYF
-	-	TRBJ1-5	TRBV6-6	TGTGCCAGCAGTAAAGGGGAGTCCAATCAGCCCCAGCATTTT	CASSKGESNQPQHF
TRBD1	-	TRBJ2-5	TRBV5-1	TGCGCCAGCAGCTCTGGAAGACAGGGTTTGGAGACCCAGTACTTC	CASSSGRQGLETQYF
TRBD2	-	TRBJ2-2	TRBV6-5	TGTGCCGTAGCGGGGGACACCGGGGAGCTGTTTTTT	CAVAGDTGELFF
-	-	TRBJ1-2	TRBV6-5	TGTGCCAGCAGAAACTTGTATGGCTACACCTTC	CASRNLYGYTF
-	-	TRBJ1-5	TRBV19	TGTGCCAGTAGTCCCTTTGACCTCGGAGGAAATCAGCCCCAGCATTTT	CASSPFDLGGNQPQHF
-	few	TRBJ2-3	TRBV5-4	TGTGCCAGCAGCCTCCGGACTCAGAGCACAGATACGCAGTATTTT	CASSLRTQSTDTQYF
-	-	TRBJ2-5	TRBV2	TGTGCCAGCAGTCTTTTGACAGCTCAAGAGACCCAGTACTTC	CASSLLTAQETQYF
TRBD1	-	TRBJ1-1	TRBV7-9	TGTGCCAGCAGCCCCCCCCCTAAGGGGGCAGGCACTGAAGCTTTCTTT	CASSPPPKGAGTEAFF
-	few	TRBJ1-2	TRBV6-5	TGTGCCAGCCGGGGAGGGTCTCGGGATGGCTACACCTTC	CASRGGSRDGYTF
-	-	TRBJ1-5	TRBV19	TGTGCCAGTAGTCCCTCGGCGCGGGGGATAATAAGCAATCAGCCCCAGCATTTT	CASSPSARGIISNQPQHF